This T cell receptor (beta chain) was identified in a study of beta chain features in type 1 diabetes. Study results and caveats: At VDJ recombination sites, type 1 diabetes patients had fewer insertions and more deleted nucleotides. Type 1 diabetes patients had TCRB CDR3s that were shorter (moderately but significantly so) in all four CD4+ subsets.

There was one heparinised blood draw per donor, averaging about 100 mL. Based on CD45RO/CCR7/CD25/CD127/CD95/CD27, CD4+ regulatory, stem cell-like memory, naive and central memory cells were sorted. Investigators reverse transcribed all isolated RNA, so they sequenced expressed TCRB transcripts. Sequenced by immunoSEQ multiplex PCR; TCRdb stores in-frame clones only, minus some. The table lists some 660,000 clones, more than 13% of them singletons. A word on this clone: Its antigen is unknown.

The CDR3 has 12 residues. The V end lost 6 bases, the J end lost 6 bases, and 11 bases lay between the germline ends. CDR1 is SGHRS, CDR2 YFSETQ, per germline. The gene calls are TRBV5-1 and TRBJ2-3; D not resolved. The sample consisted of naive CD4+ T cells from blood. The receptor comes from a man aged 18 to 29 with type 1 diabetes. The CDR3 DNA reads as TGCGCCAGCAACCCGGATCGGGATACGCAGTATTTT. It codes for CASNPDRDTQYF.